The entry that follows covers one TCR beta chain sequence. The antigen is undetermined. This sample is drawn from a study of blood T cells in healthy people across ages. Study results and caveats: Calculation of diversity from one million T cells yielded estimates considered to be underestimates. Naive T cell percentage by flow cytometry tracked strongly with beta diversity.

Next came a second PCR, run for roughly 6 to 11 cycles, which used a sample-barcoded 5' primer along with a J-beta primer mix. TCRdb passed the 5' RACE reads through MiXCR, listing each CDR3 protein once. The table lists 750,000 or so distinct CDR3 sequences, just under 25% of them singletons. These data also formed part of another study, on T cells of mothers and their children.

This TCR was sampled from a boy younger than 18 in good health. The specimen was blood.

The DNA of the CDR3 is TGTGCCAGCAGCGTAGGGTCAGGCCTTACCTACGAGCAGTACTTC. Translation: CASSVGSGLTYEQYF. The V and J genes are TRBV9 and TRBJ2-7; D is ambiguous. V lost 0 bases and J 2 bases, leaving 12 bases between the germline ends. CDR3 size: 15 residues. CDR1 is SGDLS, CDR2 YYNGEE, per germline. Filled out from reference TRBV9 and TRBJ2-7, the complete variable domain reads DSGVTQTPKHLITATGQRVTLRCSPRSGDLSVYWYQQSLDQGLQFLIQYYNGEERAKGNILERFSAQQFPDLHSELNLSSLELGDSALYFCASSVGSGLTYEQYFGPGTRLTVT.